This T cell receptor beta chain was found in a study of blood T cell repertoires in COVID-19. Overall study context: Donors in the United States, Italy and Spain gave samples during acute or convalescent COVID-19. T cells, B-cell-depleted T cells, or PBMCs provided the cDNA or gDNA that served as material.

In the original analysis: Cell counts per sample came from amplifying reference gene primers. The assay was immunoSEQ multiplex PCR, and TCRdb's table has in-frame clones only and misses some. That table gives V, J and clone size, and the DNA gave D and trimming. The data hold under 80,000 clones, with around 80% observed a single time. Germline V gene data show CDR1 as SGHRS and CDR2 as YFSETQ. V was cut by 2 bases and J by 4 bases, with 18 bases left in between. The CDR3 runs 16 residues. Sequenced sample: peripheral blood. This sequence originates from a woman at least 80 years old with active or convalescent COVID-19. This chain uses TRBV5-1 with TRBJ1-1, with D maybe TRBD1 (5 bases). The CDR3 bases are TGCGCCAGCAGCTTCACCTTGACCGGACACCGCACTGAAGCTTTCTTT. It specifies CASSFTLTGHRTEAFF. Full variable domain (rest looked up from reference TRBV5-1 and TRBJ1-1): KAGVTQTPRYLIKTRGQQVTLSCSPISGHRSVSWYQQTPGQGLQFLFEYFSETQRNKGNFPGRFSGRQFSNSRSEMNVSTLELGDSALYLCASSFTLTGHRTEAFFGQGTRLTVV.